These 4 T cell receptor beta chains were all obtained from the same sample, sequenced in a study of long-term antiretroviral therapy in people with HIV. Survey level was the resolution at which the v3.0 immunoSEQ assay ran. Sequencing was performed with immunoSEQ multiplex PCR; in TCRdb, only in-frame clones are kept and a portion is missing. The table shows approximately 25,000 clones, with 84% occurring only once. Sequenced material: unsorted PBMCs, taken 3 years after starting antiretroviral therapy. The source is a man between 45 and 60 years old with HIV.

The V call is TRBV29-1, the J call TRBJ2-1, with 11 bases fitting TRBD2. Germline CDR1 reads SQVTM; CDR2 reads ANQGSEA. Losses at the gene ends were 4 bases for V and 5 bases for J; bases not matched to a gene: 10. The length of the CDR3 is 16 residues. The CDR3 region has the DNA TGCAGCGTTGTTTTGGGACTAGCGGTCCTGGACAATGAGCAGTTCTTC. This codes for CSVVLGLAVLDNEQFF.

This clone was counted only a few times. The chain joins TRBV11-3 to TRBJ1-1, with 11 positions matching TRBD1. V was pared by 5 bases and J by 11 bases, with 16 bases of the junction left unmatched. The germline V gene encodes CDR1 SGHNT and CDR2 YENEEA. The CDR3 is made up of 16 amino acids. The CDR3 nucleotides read TGTGCCAGCAGCCCTCATCCCTGGACAGGGGGCTTGTTGGCTTTCTTT. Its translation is CASSPHPWTGGLLAFF.

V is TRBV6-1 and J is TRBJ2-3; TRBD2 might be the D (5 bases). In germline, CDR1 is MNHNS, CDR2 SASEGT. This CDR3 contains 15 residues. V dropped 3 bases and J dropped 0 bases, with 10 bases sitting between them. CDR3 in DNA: TGTGCCAGCAGTGATTTATCGGGGAGCACAGATACGCAGTATTTT. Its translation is CASSDLSGSTDTQYF.

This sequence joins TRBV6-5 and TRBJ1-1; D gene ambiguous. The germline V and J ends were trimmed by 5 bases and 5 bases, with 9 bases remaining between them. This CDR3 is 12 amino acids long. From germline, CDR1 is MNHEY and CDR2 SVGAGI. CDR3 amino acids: CASSQQKTEAFF. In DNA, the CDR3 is TGTGCCAGCAGTCAACAGAAGACTGAAGCTTTCTTT.